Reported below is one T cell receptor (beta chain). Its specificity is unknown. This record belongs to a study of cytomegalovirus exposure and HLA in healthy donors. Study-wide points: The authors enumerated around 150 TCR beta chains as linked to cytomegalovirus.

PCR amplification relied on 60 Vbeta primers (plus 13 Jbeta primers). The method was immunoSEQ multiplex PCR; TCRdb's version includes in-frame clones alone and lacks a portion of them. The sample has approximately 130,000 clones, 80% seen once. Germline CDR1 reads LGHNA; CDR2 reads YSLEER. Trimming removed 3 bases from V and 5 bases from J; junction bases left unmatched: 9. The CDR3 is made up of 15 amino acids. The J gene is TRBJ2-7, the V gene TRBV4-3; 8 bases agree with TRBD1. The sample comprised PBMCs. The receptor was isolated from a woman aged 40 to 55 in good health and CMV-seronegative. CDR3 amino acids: CASSQEDRAFHEQYF. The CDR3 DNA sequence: TGCGCCAGCAGCCAGGAGGACAGGGCATTCCACGAGCAGTACTTC.